Following are 7 T cell receptor beta chains from one sample sequenced in a study of cytomegalovirus exposure and HLA in healthy donors. The method was immunoSEQ multiplex PCR; TCRdb's version includes in-frame clones alone and lacks a portion of them. This table has fewer than 130,000 clones, around 90% appearing once. The sample comprised PBMCs. These receptor sequences come from a woman aged 18-29 years in good health and CMV-seronegative.

The chain recombines TRBV14 with TRBJ1-4; a possible D gene is TRBD1 (6 bases). The CDR3 has 14 amino acids. The V gene lost 4 bases and the J gene lost 7 bases, with 13 bases spanning the gap. Germline CDR1 is SGHDN and CDR2 is FVKESK. The CDR3 region has the DNA TGTGCCAGCAGCCGTACAGGGTACCGTGAAAAACTGTTTTTT. As protein: CASSRTGYREKLFF.

The gene calls are TRBV27 and TRBJ1-4, with a weak D call TRBD1 (5 bases). Trimming removed 6 bases at V and 8 bases at J, with 13 bases between. CDR1 is MNHEY and CDR2 is SMNVEV in the germline V gene (reference sequence). The CDR3 is 13 residues long. CDR3 sequence: CASSSAPGEKLFF. The CDR3, as DNA: TGTGCCAGCAGCTCCGCGCCAGGGGAAAAACTGTTTTTT.

The chain uses TRBV4-2 and TRBJ2-5, with 15 positions matching TRBD2. The V segment lost 1 base and the J segment 5 bases; nucleotides outside the gene matches: 5. Germline lookup yields CDR1 LGHNA and CDR2 YNFKEQ. The CDR3 sequence is 17 residues long. This chain's CDR3 is CASSQARTSGGAETQYF. The CDR3 nucleotides read TGTGCCAGCAGCCAAGCCCGGACTAGCGGGGGGGCGGAGACCCAGTACTTC.

This chain connects TRBV10-2 to TRBJ2-5; TRBD2 matches at 9 bases. CDR3 size: 14 residues. V shed 6 bases, J shed 1 base, and the junction held 3 bases outside the gene matches. Germline V gene data show CDR1 as WSHSY and CDR2 as SAAADI. The CDR3 DNA sequence: TGCGCCAGCAGATCTAGCGGGGTCCAAGAGACCCAGTACTTC. It encodes CASRSSGVQETQYF.

The chain employs TRBV10-1 and TRBJ2-7; TRBD2 aligns across 7 bases. Unmatched junction bases numbered 11, after V lost 6 bases and J lost 3 bases. The CDR3 runs 15 residues. Germline CDR1 reads WNHNN; CDR2 reads SYGVQD (reference sequence). The CDR3 sequence is CASSEGLPDDYEQYF. CDR3 bases: TGCGCCAGCAGCGAGGGACTACCCGATGACTACGAGCAGTACTTC.

This chain uses TRBV5-4 with TRBJ2-6, with 8 nucleotides matching TRBD1. CDR3 size: 17 residues. Germline CDR1 is SGHNT and CDR2 is YYREEE (reference sequence). After removal of 3 bases from V and 0 bases from J, the junction contained 5 bases not matched to a gene. CDR3 in DNA: TGTGCCAGCAGCTCCCAACAGGGGGGCTCTGGGGCCAACGTCCTGACTTTC. Its translation: CASSSQQGGSGANVLTF.

V usage is TRBV7-2 and J usage is TRBJ1-2, with 12 bases lining up with TRBD1. There are 18 residues in the CDR3. V gave up 5 bases and J gave up 7 bases; unmatched junction bases: 17. Germline lookup yields CDR1 SGHTA and CDR2 FQGNSA. CDR3 amino acids: CASSPPRGQGALGSGYTF. The CDR3 DNA is TGTGCCAGCAGCCCACCAAGGGGACAGGGGGCGCTGGGTTCTGGCTACACCTTC.